The count of the clone carrying this T cell receptor beta chain is one. The data were obtained in a study of neoadjuvant nivolumab and ipilimumab in lung cancer. The data were produced by immunoSEQ multiplex PCR, yet TCRdb's version contains in-frame clones alone and is incomplete. The sample lists 18,000 or so clones, 60% to 80% occurring once. Germline V gene data show CDR1 as SGHNT and CDR2 as YYREEE (reference sequence). Trimming left V 4 bases short and J 0 bases short, with 11 bases between. This CDR3 is built from 14 residues. The TCR comes from an adult with non-small cell lung cancer. Source: tumor tissue, taken after neoadjuvant nivolumab, alone or with ipilimumab, at or shortly before surgery. This sequence joins TRBV5-4 and TRBJ2-7; maybe TRBD1 (5 bases). The CDR3 loop reads CASSEKTGSYEQYF. CDR3 DNA: TGTGCCAGCAGCGAGAAAACAGGCTCCTACGAGCAGTACTTC.